This TCR beta chain was profiled in a study of CD8+ T cells in alopecia areata. Peripheral blood, together with lesional scalp punch biopsies, was collected from alopecia areata patients. As the sequencing template, cDNA was produced by extracting RNA and reverse transcribing it. The data were produced by immunoSEQ multiplex PCR, yet TCRdb's version contains in-frame clones alone and is incomplete. This sample has roughly 15,000 clones, with 50% to 75% found just once. The germline V and J ends were trimmed by 1 base and 3 bases, with 13 bases remaining between them. Germline values: CDR1 SEHNR, CDR2 FQNEAQ (reference sequence). The CDR3 spans 15 residues.

The TCR was taken from a human donor with alopecia areata. The rearrangement joins TRBV7-9 to TRBJ2-7; D unresolved. The sequencing sample was made of skin. CDR3 region: CASSLVGQNNYEQYF. CDR3 nucleotide sequence: TGTGCCAGCAGCTTAGTTGGCCAGAATAACTACGAGCAGTACTTC.